This T cell receptor beta chain came from a study of shared clonotypes between healthy human individuals. The overall study: With ages of 18 to 49, the donors were a couple of women and a few men.

The germline V gene has CDR1 SGHNT and CDR2 YENEEA. This CDR3 is 12 amino acids long. Trimming shortened V by 6 bases and J by 1 base, and 7 bases separated the two germline ends. CD45RO negativity and positive selection for CCR7 defined naive CD8 cells, a population that excluded terminally differentiated effector memory CD45RA+ cells. HIV-negative, healthy adults without recent acute infections or vaccinations were the donors. There were only Caucasian adults among the donors, and all lived in Nashville, Tennessee. The authors distributed each subset's genomic DNA evenly over several immunoSEQ plates. TCRdb keeps only in-frame clones here, not all; method: immunoSEQ multiplex PCR. There are around 2,000,000 clones in the sample; around 96% occur only once, and about 1.1% lies in the top ten.

This chain joins TRBV11-3 and TRBJ2-7; D remains ambiguous. The clonotype comes from a man aged 18 to 29 in good health. The material sequenced was naive CD8+ T cells sorted from blood. The CDR3 DNA sequence: TGTGCCAGCAGTCAAGGTTCCTACGAGCAGTACTTC. It codes for CASSQGSYEQYF.